Given below is one T cell receptor (beta chain) in context. Its specificity is unknown. Relative to the germline gene, one junction end is altered; a read error may explain this. These data belong to a study of CD8+CD57+ T cells in acquired aplastic anemia. Looking at the study overall: The study obtained 8.5 million to 12 million reads on average for CD4+ cells from healthy donors.

CDR1 is LNHDA and CDR2 is SQIVND in the germline V gene (reference sequence). There are 14 residues in the CDR3. TCR beta VDJ and CDR3 profiles were obtained from a genomic DNA template. MiXCR, applied by TCRdb to the reads, yields one record per CDR3 protein. The repertoire holds a few hundred thousand distinct CDR3 sequences, about two thirds seen once, with approximately 3.9% in the top ten. Findings and limits, study-wide: Patients and controls shared about 27 CD8+ CDR3 sequences.

The receptor's source is a human donor in good health, serving as a control. The sample comprised sorted CD4+, CD8+, or CD8+CD57+ T cells (not recorded which) from PBMCs. The chain uses TRBV19 and TRBJ1-2; a weak D match, TRBD1 (5 bases). CDR3 residues: CASSIDRGEYSYKF. Written as DNA, the CDR3 is TGTGCCAGCAGCATTGACAGAGGGGAATATAGCTACAAGTTC.